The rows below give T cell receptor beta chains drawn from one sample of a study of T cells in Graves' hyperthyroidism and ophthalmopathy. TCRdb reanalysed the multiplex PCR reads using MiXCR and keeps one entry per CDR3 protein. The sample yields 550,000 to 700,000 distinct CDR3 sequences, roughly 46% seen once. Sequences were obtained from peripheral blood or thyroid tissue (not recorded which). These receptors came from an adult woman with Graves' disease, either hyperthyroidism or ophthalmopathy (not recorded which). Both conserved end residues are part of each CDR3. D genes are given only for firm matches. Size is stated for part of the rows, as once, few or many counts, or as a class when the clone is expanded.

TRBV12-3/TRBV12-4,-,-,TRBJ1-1,TGTGCCAGCAGTCATCCCTTGGGTGAAGCTTTCTTT,CASSHPLGEAFF
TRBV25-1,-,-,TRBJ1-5,TGTGCCACTTCGGGGAGGTCTAATCAGCCCCAGCATTTT,CATSGRSNQPQHF
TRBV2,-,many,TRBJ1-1,TGTGCCAGCAGCACTCAGGGACCTGACACTGAAGCTTTCTTT,CASSTQGPDTEAFF
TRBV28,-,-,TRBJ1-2,TGTGCCAGCAGTTCGGGCTGGGGCTACACCTTC,CASSSGWGYTF
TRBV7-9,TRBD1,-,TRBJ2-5,TGTGCCAGCAGCCGACAGGGAGTTGTTGAAACTAAAGAGACCCAGTACTTC,CASSRQGVVETKETQYF
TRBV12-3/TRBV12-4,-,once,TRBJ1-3,TGTGCCAGCAGTCTCGATCTGGCTGGAAACACCATATATTTT,CASSLDLAGNTIYF
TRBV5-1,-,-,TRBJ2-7,TGCGCCAGCAGCTTGGGGCAGCCTTCCTACGAGCAGTACTTC,CASSLGQPSYEQYF
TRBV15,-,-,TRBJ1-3,TGTGCCACCAGCAGATACGGGGGCGCGGCTGGGAACACCATATATTTT,CATSRYGGAAGNTIYF
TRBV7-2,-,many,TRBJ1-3,TGTGCCAGCAGCTCCACCCAGGGCACCATATATTTT,CASSSTQGTIYF
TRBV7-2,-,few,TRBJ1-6,TGTGCCAGCAGCTTGGAGGGGGGGCTAGGATCACCCCTCCACTTT,CASSLEGGLGSPLHF
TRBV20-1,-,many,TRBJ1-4,TGCAGTGCTAGAGGCCCGGACATGGAAAATGAAAAACTGTTTTTT,CSARGPDMENEKLFF
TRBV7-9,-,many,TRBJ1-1,TGTGCCAGCAGCTTAGTAGGACACAGGAACACTGAAGCTTTCTTT,CASSLVGHRNTEAFF
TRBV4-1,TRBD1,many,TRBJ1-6,TGCGCCAGCAGCCCCTACCCATTCCTTGGACAGGCAGCCCTCCACTTT,CASSPYPFLGQAALHF
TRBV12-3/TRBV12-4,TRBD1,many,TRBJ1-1,TGTGCCAGCAGAACGGGACAGGGAATCAAAGAAGCTTTCTTT,CASRTGQGIKEAFF
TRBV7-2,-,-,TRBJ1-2,TGTGCCGGCAGCGGACGGAACTATGGCTACACCTTC,CAGSGRNYGYTF
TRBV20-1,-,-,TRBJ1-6,TGCAGTGGGATAGGGCAGGGGATGTCACCCCTCCACTTT,CSGIGQGMSPLHF
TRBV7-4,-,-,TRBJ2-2,TGTGCCAGCAGCTTAGGACGGGAGTCGTCTGAGCTGTTTTTT,CASSLGRESSELFF
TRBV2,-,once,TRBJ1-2,TGTGCCAGCAGGATAGACACCGCGGGATATGGCTACACCTTC,CASRIDTAGYGYTF
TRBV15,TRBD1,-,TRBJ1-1,TGTGCCACCAGTAGTGGGGGACAGGATGAAGCTTTCTTT,CATSSGGQDEAFF
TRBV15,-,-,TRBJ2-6,TGTGCCACCAGCTTTAAAGCTGGGGCCAACGTCCTGACTTTC,CATSFKAGANVLTF
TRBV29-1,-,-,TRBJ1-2,TGCAGCCAAGAAGGAGGGTACTATGGCTACACCTTC,CSQEGGYYGYTF
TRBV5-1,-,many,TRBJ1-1,TGCGCCAGCAGCTTGGATGCATGGGGGGTCCGACGTGAAGCTTTCTTT,CASSLDAWGVRREAFF
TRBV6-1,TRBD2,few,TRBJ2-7,TGTGCCAGCAGTGAGTTTCCGGGACTAGCGGCGTACGAGCAGTACTTC,CASSEFPGLAAYEQYF
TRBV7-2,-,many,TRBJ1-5,TGTGCGTCGGCATATAGCAATCAGCCCCAGCATTTT,CASAYSNQPQHF
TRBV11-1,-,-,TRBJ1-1,TGTGCCAGCAGCTTGGCGGCAGGCCCCGGCATGAACACTGGAGCTTTCTTT,CASSLAAGPGMNTGAFF
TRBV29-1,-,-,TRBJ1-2,TGCAGCGTTGAGGACACCGCCTATGGCTACACCTTC,CSVEDTAYGYTF
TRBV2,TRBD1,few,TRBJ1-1,TGTGCCAGCAGGGAGACAGGGGTCCTCGCCACTGAAGCTTTCTTT,CASRETGVLATEAFF
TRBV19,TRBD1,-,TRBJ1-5,TGTGCCAGTACCTGGGACAGGGGAAGCAATCAGCCCCAGCATTTT,CASTWDRGSNQPQHF
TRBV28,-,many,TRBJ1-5,TGTGCCAGCAGTTTCGGTAGCTTCCAGCCCCAGCATTTT,CASSFGSFQPQHF
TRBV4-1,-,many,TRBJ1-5,TGCGCCAGCAGCCAAGATGTGGGGAATCAGCCCCAGCATTTT,CASSQDVGNQPQHF
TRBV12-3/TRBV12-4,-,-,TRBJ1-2,TGTGCCAGCCGGACTCCCAGGAGTGGCTACACCTTC,CASRTPRSGYTF
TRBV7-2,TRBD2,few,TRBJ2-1,TGTGCCAGCAGCTTAGGGGGACTAGCCGGGAGCAATGAGCAGTTCTTC,CASSLGGLAGSNEQFF
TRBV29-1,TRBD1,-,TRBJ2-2,TGCAGCGCTGGAGCGGGGACAGGGGTTACCGGGGAGCTGTTTTTT,CSAGAGTGVTGELFF
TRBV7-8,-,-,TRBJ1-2,TGTGCCAGCAGCTTAGTACCGGGAAACTATGGCTACACCTTC,CASSLVPGNYGYTF
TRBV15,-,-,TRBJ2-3,TGTGCCACCATGGGGGGTAGAGGAGCCACAGATACGCAGTATTTT,CATMGGRGATDTQYF
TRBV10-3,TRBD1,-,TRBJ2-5,TGTGCCGTCAGAGAAGGACAGGGCCAAGAGACCCAGTACTTC,CAVREGQGQETQYF
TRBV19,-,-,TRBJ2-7,TGTGCCAGCAGTATGGGGCTGACCTACGAGCAGTACTTC,CASSMGLTYEQYF
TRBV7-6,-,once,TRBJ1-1,TGTGCCAGCAGCTTGAACAGGGCGGACGCTGAAGCTTTCTTT,CASSLNRADAEAFF
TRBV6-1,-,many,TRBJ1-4,TGTGCGTGCGGGGAGGCGGTCGGGGAAAAACTGTTTTTT,CACGEAVGEKLFF
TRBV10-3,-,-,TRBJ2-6,TGTGCCATTGCTGCTGGGGCCAACGTCCTGACTTTC,CAIAAGANVLTF
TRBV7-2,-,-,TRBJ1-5,TGTGCCAGCAGCCCCGCAAACCTCAATCAGCCCCAGCATTTT,CASSPANLNQPQHF
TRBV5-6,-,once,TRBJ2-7,TGTGCCAGCAGCGGGCCGCCGGTTTCCGAGCAGTACTTC,CASSGPPVSEQYF
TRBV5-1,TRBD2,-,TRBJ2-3,TGCGCCAGCAGCCTGGGACTAGCGGGAGATCCAGATACGCAGTATTTT,CASSLGLAGDPDTQYF
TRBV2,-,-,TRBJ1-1,TGTGCCAGTGCAACGATGATTCAGGCTTTCTTT,CASATMIQAFF
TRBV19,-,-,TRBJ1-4,TGTGCCAGTAGTAGGGGGAAACTGTTTTTT,CASSRGKLFF
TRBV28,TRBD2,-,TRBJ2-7,TGTGCCAGCAGTTTAAAACTAGCGGGACACGAGCAGTACTTC,CASSLKLAGHEQYF
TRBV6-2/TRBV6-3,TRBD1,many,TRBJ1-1,TGTGCCAGCAGTGAAAGACAGGGAAGGACTTTCTTT,CASSERQGRTFF
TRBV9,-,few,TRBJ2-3,TGTGCCAGCAGCGTAGAGTCCCCAGATACGCAGTATTTT,CASSVESPDTQYF
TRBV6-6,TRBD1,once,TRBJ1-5,TGTGCCAGCAGGGACAGGGGAGACATTCAGCCCCAGCATTTT,CASRDRGDIQPQHF
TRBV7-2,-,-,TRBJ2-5,TGTGCCAGCAGCGTCCAAGACGGGGAGACCCAGTACTTC,CASSVQDGETQYF
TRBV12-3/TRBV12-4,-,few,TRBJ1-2,TGTGCCAGCAGCTCTTCGAGGGGGGCGACCTACGGCTACACCTTC,CASSSSRGATYGYTF
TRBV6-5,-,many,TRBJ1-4,TGTGCCAGCCGCAGGTGGGCTCAGAATGAAAAACTGTTTTTT,CASRRWAQNEKLFF
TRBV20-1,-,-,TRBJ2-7,TGCAGTGCTGACTGGGGCCTCGAGCAGTACTTC,CSADWGLEQYF
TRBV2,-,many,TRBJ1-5,TGTGCCAGCAGTGAGAGGACGTGGTACAATCAGCCCCAGCATTTT,CASSERTWYNQPQHF
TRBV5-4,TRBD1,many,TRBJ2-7,TGTGCCAGCAGCAGGACAGGGGGTCGGGACGAGCAGTACTTC,CASSRTGGRDEQYF
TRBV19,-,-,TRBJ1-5,TGTGCCAGCAGCTTTGGCCCCGGGGTAAGCAATCAGCCCCAGCATTTT,CASSFGPGVSNQPQHF
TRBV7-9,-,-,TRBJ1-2,TGTGCCAGCAGCGCGTCGGACAGCTTTCGGGTAAATGGCTACACCTTC,CASSASDSFRVNGYTF
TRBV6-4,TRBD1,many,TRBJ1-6,TGTGCCAGCAGTGAGCGAGGACAGGACTACTCCTATAATTCACCCCTCCACTTT,CASSERGQDYSYNSPLHF
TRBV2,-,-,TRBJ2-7,TGTGCCAGCACCACAGGAGCCTACGAGCAGTACTTC,CASTTGAYEQYF
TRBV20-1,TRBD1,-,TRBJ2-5,TGCAGTGCTAGAGTATCGAGACAGGGAAAGACCCAGTACTTC,CSARVSRQGKTQYF